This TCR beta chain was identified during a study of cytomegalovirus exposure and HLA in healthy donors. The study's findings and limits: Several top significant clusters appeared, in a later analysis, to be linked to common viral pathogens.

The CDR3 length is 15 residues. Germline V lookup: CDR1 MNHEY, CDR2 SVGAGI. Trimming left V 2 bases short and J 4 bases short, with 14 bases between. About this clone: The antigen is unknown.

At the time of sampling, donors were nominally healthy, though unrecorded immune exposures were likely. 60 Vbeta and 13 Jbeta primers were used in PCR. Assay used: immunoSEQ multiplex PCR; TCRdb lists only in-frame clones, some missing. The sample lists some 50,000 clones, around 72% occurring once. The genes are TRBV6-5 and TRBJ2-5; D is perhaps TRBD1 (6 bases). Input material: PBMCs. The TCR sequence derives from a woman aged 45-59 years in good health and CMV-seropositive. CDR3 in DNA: TGTGCCAGCAGTTACGGATCAGGGGTGCGAGAGACCCAGTACTTC. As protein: CASSYGSGVRETQYF.